This record covers a single TCR beta chain. Its antigen is not identified. This specimen comes from a study of OX40 agonist ivuxolimab in advanced cancers. Study as a whole: Ivuxolimab doses were 0.01, 0.1, 0.3, 1.5, 3 or 10 mg/kg every 2 weeks. Overall study results and limits: Relatively little clonal expansion, among the lowest observed, appeared in partial responders at 0.1-3.0 mg/kg. The average count of expanded clones was higher among CD8+ T cells than among CD4+.

Clones were read by immunoSEQ multiplex PCR, and TCRdb kept only the in-frame ones, dropping some. The table includes more than 50,000 clones, 85% detected once. Germline V gene lookup returns CDR1 SQVTM and CDR2 ANQGSEA. The CDR3 covers 11 residues. With 4 bases removed from V and 6 bases from J, the gap between germline ends came to 10 bases. The gene calls are TRBV29-1 and TRBJ2-7; D is perhaps TRBD2 (6 bases). The specimen comprised CD4+ or CD8+ T cells sorted from blood, sampled in a trial of the OX40 agonist ivuxolimab. This clonotype was sampled from an adult with an advanced solid tumor such as melanoma, head and neck, liver or kidney cancer. CDR3 region: CSVGLGGEQYF. Here the CDR3 DNA reads TGCAGCGTTGGTTTGGGGGGCGAGCAGTACTTC.